This TCR beta chain was observed in a study of shared clonotypes between healthy human individuals. Whole-study findings and limits: The study drew on few donors, limiting represented genetic and exposure-history diversity.

A remark on this clone: The antigen remains unidentified.

Germline V gene lookup returns CDR1 SGHVS and CDR2 FNYEAQ. The CDR3 consists of 18 residues. V shed 5 bases, J shed 4 bases, and the junction held 14 bases outside the gene matches. DNA at around 200 ng, around 30,000 T cell genomes, went into sorted-subset replicate PCRs. Repertoires were generated with immunoSEQ multiplex PCR, while TCRdb's copy carries only in-frame clones and drops some. The repertoire holds roughly 2 million clones, with 95% as singletons. The TCR sequence derives from a man aged 18 to 29 in good health. Sequencing was performed on naive CD4+ T cells sorted from blood. Subset specified: CD45RA+ positively selected. The V call is TRBV7-6, the J call TRBJ2-3; 11 nucleotides line up with TRBD2. CDR3: CASSPYGVAGGSADTQYF. DNA of the CDR3: TGTGCCAGCAGCCCCTACGGAGTAGCGGGGGGGAGTGCAGATACGCAGTATTTT.